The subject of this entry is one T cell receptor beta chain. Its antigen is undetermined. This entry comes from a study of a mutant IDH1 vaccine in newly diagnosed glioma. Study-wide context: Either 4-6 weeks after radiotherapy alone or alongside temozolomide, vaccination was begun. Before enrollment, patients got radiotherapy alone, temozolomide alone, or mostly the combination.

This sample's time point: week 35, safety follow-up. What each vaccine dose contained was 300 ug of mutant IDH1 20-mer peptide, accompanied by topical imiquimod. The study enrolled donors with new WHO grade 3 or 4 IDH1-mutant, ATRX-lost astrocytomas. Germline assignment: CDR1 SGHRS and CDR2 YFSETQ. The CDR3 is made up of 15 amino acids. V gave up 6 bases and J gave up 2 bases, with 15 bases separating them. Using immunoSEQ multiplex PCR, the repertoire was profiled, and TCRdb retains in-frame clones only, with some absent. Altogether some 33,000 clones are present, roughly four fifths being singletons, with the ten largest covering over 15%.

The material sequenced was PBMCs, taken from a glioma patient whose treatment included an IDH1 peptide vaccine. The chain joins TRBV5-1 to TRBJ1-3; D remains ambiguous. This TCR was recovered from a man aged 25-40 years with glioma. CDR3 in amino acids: CASTFAGGPGNTIYF. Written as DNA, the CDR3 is TGCGCCAGCACCTTCGCTGGCGGGCCTGGAAACACCATATATTTT. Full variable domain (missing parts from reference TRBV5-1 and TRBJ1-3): KAGVTQTPRYLIKTRGQQVTLSCSPISGHRSVSWYQQTPGQGLQFLFEYFSETQRNKGNFPGRFSGRQFSNSRSEMNVSTLELGDSALYLCASTFAGGPGNTIYFGEGSWLTVV.